This T cell receptor (beta chain) was identified during a study of cytomegalovirus exposure and HLA in healthy donors. Overall study results and limits: Most TCR sequences showed up rarely, but some public TCRs showed up in many donors.

This CDR3 has 14 residues. The germline gives CDR1 MGHRA, CDR2 YSYEKL. The V segment lost 4 bases and the J segment 7 bases; nucleotides outside the gene matches: 6. As for this clone: The target antigen is unknown.

Amplification used 60 Vbeta primers and 13 Jbeta primers. Libraries were prepared by immunoSEQ multiplex PCR; TCRdb keeps only in-frame clonotypes and omits some of them. This table holds 100,000 or so clones, under 85% found once. The source of this sequence is a man in his thirties or forties in good health and CMV-seronegative. The V and J genes are TRBV4-1 and TRBJ1-5; 8 nucleotides match TRBD1. The sequencing input was PBMCs. CDR3 DNA: TGCGCCAGCAGCCCCGGACAGGGCAGGCAGCCCCAGCATTTT. This sequence encodes CASSPGQGRQPQHF.